The 26 T cell receptor beta chains below all came from one sample that was sequenced in a study of OX40 agonist ivuxolimab in advanced cancers. Clones were read by immunoSEQ multiplex PCR, and TCRdb kept only the in-frame ones, dropping some. The sample includes about 35,000 clones, over 80% of them seen just once. This sample comprised CD4+ or CD8+ T cells sorted from blood, obtained in a trial of the OX40 agonist ivuxolimab. The receptor set was obtained from an adult with an advanced solid tumor such as melanoma, head and neck, liver or kidney cancer.

The V call is TRBV6-5, the J call TRBJ1-1, with D possibly matching TRBD1 (5 bases). Germline V gene data show CDR1 as MNHEY and CDR2 as SVGAGI. Trimming pared 2 bases from V and 4 bases from J, leaving 8 bases between. This CDR3 spans 13 amino acids. Written as DNA, the CDR3 is TGTGCCAGCAGTTACCGGGGCGGCACTGAAGCTTTCTTT. Translating gives CASSYRGGTEAFF.

This chain uses TRBV7-3 with TRBJ2-3; 10 bases are shared with TRBD2. The CDR3 runs to 16 residues. Germline CDR1 is SGHTA and CDR2 is FQGTGA. V dropped 5 bases and J dropped 4; count of bases not matched to a gene: 9. The CDR3 region is CASSPVAGGRSDTQYF. CDR3 nucleotides: TGTGCCAGCAGCCCAGTAGCGGGGGGCCGCTCAGATACGCAGTATTTT.

V is TRBV11-2 and J is TRBJ1-2; TRBD1 agrees at 7 bases. The CDR3 runs to 16 residues. CDR1 is SGHAT, CDR2 FQNNGV, per germline. With 1 base clipped from V and 5 bases from J, the junction kept 10 bases outside the gene matches. In nucleotides, the CDR3 is TGTGCCAGCAGCTTAGGCATAGACAGGGCAAGATATGGCTACACCTTC. It translates to CASSLGIDRARYGYTF.

This clone was recorded once. The V and J genes are TRBV7-2 and TRBJ2-3; D possibly corresponds to TRBD2 (6 bases). Trimming pared 4 bases from V and 1 base from J, leaving 15 bases between. Germline-derived CDR1 and CDR2 are SGHTA and FQGNSA. This CDR3 is 16 amino acids long. The CDR3 loop is CASSWGDEGGTDTQYF. In DNA, the CDR3 is TGTGCCAGCAGCTGGGGGGACGAGGGAGGCACAGATACGCAGTATTTT.

V is TRBV27 and J is TRBJ2-7, with 10 bases that match TRBD1. This CDR3 is built from 14 residues. Germline V CDR1 and CDR2: MNHEY, SMNVEV (reference sequence). With V trimmed by 10 bases and J by 5 bases, 11 bases remained unmatched. The CDR3 nucleotides are TGTGCCATCACCCCGGGGGACAGGGGCCACGAGCAGTACTTC. Translated, it gives CAITPGDRGHEQYF.

In its sample, this clone was seen a few times. J is TRBJ1-4 and V is TRBV6-5; D gene unclear. The CDR3 length is 13 residues. The germline CDR1 and CDR2 sequences are MNHEY and SVGAGI. Trimming pared 5 bases from V and 9 bases from J, leaving 13 bases between. The CDR3: CASSESDPQKLFF. The CDR3 DNA sequence: TGTGCCAGCAGTGAATCGGACCCTCAAAAACTGTTTTTT.

The rearrangement joins TRBV14 to TRBJ2-3, with D unresolved. This CDR3 contains 15 residues. With 0 bases removed from V and 8 bases from J, the gap between germline ends came to 15 bases. Germline V gives CDR1 SGHDN, CDR2 FVKESK. The DNA for the CDR3 is TGTGCCAGCAGCCAAGAATCAAGGGTTGGGGTTACGCAGTATTTT. This sequence encodes CASSQESRVGVTQYF.

The chain joins TRBV4-1 to TRBJ2-5, with D possibly TRBD1 on 6 matching bases. The CDR3 sequence is 16 residues long. V lost 1 base and J lost 4, with 16 bases in between. Germline-derived CDR1 and CDR2 are MGHRA and YSYEKL. This chain's CDR3 is CASSQGSQGMRETQYF. The CDR3, as DNA: TGCGCCAGCAGCCAAGGAAGCCAGGGGATGCGAGAGACCCAGTACTTC.

The V call is TRBV25-1, the J call TRBJ2-1, with D uncertain. The germline V and J ends were trimmed by 8 bases and 4 bases, with 12 bases remaining between them. The CDR3 is made up of 13 amino acids. Per the germline V gene, CDR1 is MGHDK and CDR2 is SYGVNS. The CDR3 DNA is TGTGCCAGCGCTCAGACCGAGTACAATGAGCAGTTCTTC. Translation: CASAQTEYNEQFF.

The chain combines TRBV4-1 with TRBJ1-2, with 7 bases matching TRBD1. Germline V lookup: CDR1 MGHRA, CDR2 YSYEKL. The J segment lost 2 bases and the V segment lost 1 base, leaving 4 bases of the junction unmatched. This CDR3 is 15 amino acids long. CDR3 sequence: CASSQGTGVNYGYTF. CDR3 in DNA: TGCGCCAGCAGCCAAGGTACAGGGGTGAACTATGGCTACACCTTC.

The V gene is TRBV9, the J gene TRBJ2-3; 12 bases match TRBD2. Trimming cost V 2 bases and J 5 bases; bases outside gene matches: 6. From germline, CDR1 is SGDLS and CDR2 YYNGEE. The CDR3 is made up of 16 amino acids. The CDR3 sequence: CASSVLAGGPKDTQYF. For the CDR3, the DNA is TGTGCCAGCAGCGTTCTAGCGGGAGGGCCCAAAGATACGCAGTATTTT.

The rearrangement uses TRBV13 and TRBJ2-1; 11 bases are shared with TRBD2. Germline CDR1 and CDR2: PRHDT and FYEKMQ (reference sequence). V shed 2 bases and J 4 bases; nucleotides not matched to a gene: 4. This CDR3 has 16 amino acids. For the CDR3, the DNA is TGTGCCAGCAGCTTACGACTAGCGGGGAGTTACAATGAGCAGTTCTTC. The encoded protein is CASSLRLAGSYNEQFF.

The J gene is TRBJ2-4, the V gene TRBV19, with 7 bases that match TRBD2. This CDR3 has 17 residues. V trimming: 6 bases; J trimming: 0 bases; junction bases outside the gene matches: 11. Germline CDR1 and CDR2: LNHDA and SQIVND (reference sequence). CDR3 coding DNA: TGTGCCAGTAGGGAATCCGGGACTACGCTAGCCAAAAACATTCAGTACTTC. It is translated as CASRESGTTLAKNIQYF. Variable domain in full (rest from reference TRBV19 and TRBJ2-4): DGGITQSPKYLFRKEGQNVTLSCEQNLNHDAMYWYRQDPGQGLRLIYYSQIVNDFQKGDIAEGYSVSREKKESFPLTVTSAQKNPTAFYLCASRESGTTLAKNIQYFGAGTRLSVL.

The rearrangement joins TRBV6-1 to TRBJ2-7; 7 bases map to TRBD2. The V segment lost 5 bases and the J segment 4 bases; nucleotides outside the gene matches: 11. In germline, CDR1 is MNHNS, CDR2 SASEGT. CDR3 length: 15 amino acids. The DNA for the CDR3 is TGTGCCAGCAGTCCTCTCGCGGGAGTAGGATACGAGCAGTACTTC. The encoded protein is CASSPLAGVGYEQYF.

The V and J genes are TRBV27 and TRBJ2-7; TRBD2 is a possible D gene (5 bases). Trimming left V 7 bases short and J 0 bases short, with 10 bases between. From germline, CDR1 is MNHEY and CDR2 SMNVEV (reference sequence). There are 13 residues in the CDR3. As DNA, the CDR3 is TGTGCCAGCACGGGGTCCTTCTCCTACGAGCAGTACTTC. Protein product: CASTGSFSYEQYF.

The chain is built from TRBV7-8 and TRBJ1-1; D ambiguous. The CDR3 runs to 14 residues. Germline loops: CDR1 SGHVS, CDR2 FQNEAQ. V was clipped by 1 base and J by 1 base, with 7 bases between them. This CDR3 is CASSLVGGNTEAFF. In nucleotides, the CDR3 is TGTGCCAGCAGCTTAGTGGGAGGGAACACTGAAGCTTTCTTT. The full variable domain, rest sourced from reference TRBV7-8 and TRBJ1-1, is GAGVSQSPRYKVAKRGQDVALRCDPISGHVSLFWYQQALGQGPEFLTYFQNEAQLDKSGLPSDRFFAERPEGSVSTLKIQRTQQEDSAVYLCASSLVGGNTEAFFGQGTRLTVV.

The chain is built from TRBV19 and TRBJ1-4; D remains unclear. V gave up 6 bases and J gave up 1 base, with 18 bases separating them. The CDR3 has 17 amino acids. Per the germline V gene, CDR1 is LNHDA and CDR2 is SQIVND (reference sequence). The CDR3 DNA reads TGTGCCAGTAGAGGTGAAGGAATCGGGGTAACTAATGAAAAACTGTTTTTT. Its protein is CASRGEGIGVTNEKLFF.

J is TRBJ1-2 and V is TRBV28; 11 bases are a match to TRBD1. Per the germline V gene, CDR1 is MDHEN and CDR2 is SYDVKM. There are 16 residues in the CDR3. The junction had 10 bases not matched to a gene; V was cut back by 5 bases and J by 5 bases. This CDR3 reads CASSRGTGGGWYGYTF. CDR3 DNA sequence: TGTGCCAGCAGTCGAGGGACAGGGGGTGGGTGGTATGGCTACACCTTC.

The V and J genes are TRBV27 and TRBJ2-1; 9 bases fit TRBD2. V lost 5 bases, J lost 0 bases, and 5 bases stayed unmatched. Germline-derived CDR1 and CDR2 are MNHEY and SMNVEV (reference sequence). The CDR3 has 16 amino acids. For the CDR3, the DNA is TGTGCCAGCAGTCCCTATAGCGGGAGCTCCTACAATGAGCAGTTCTTC. Protein sequence: CASSPYSGSSYNEQFF.

The chain joins TRBV19 to TRBJ2-1, with TRBD2 matching over 11 bases. Losses at the gene ends were 1 base for V and 4 bases for J; bases not matched to a gene: 3. This CDR3 has 16 residues. The germline CDR1 and CDR2 sequences are LNHDA and SQIVND (reference sequence). The CDR3 loop is CASSIASGGSYNEQFF. The CDR3 nucleotides read TGTGCCAGTAGTATAGCTAGCGGGGGGTCGTACAATGAGCAGTTCTTC. The variable domain in full, with the rest retrieved from reference TRBV19 and TRBJ2-1, is DGGITQSPKYLFRKEGQNVTLSCEQNLNHDAMYWYRQDPGQGLRLIYYSQIVNDFQKGDIAEGYSVSREKKESFPLTVTSAQKNPTAFYLCASSIASGGSYNEQFFGPGTRLTVL.

The V and J genes are TRBV5-8 and TRBJ1-2; D gene ambiguous. This CDR3 has 13 amino acids. Germline CDR1 reads SGHTS; CDR2 reads YDEGEE. V was pared by 3 bases and J by 8 bases, with 14 bases between. As DNA, the CDR3 is TGTGCCAGCAGCTCCTCGACCCAGGAGGGCTACACCTTC. As protein: CASSSSTQEGYTF.

The chain carries TRBV15 and TRBJ2-5; D gene unclear. Trimming left V 1 base short and J 2 bases short, with 11 bases between. Germline CDR1 is LNHNV and CDR2 is YYDKDF (reference sequence). This CDR3 contains 15 residues. For the CDR3, the DNA is TGTGCCACCAGCAGAGGGCGTGCGATACAAGAGACCCAGTACTTC. Residues: CATSRGRAIQETQYF.

The chain combines TRBV18 with TRBJ1-5; TRBD1 matches at 10 bases. Germline CDR1 and CDR2: KGHSH and LQKENI. This CDR3 is built from 15 residues. V trimming: 3 bases; J trimming: 2 bases; junction bases outside the gene matches: 1. The CDR3 here is CASSPTGGGNQPQHF. CDR3 DNA: TGTGCCAGCTCACCGACAGGGGGCGGCAATCAGCCCCAGCATTTT.

J is TRBJ2-2 and V is TRBV28; D possibly matches TRBD1 or TRBD2 (5 bases each). V was clipped by 6 bases and J by 5 bases, with 25 bases between them. Per germline, CDR1 MDHEN and CDR2 SYDVKM. The CDR3 runs 18 residues. The CDR3 DNA follows: TGTGCCAGCAGCCCTTTAGTCGAATTCGGGGCGCGTACCGGGGAGCTGTTTTTT. Its translation is CASSPLVEFGARTGELFF.

J is TRBJ1-2 and V is TRBV6-6; unclear D gene. This CDR3 has 16 amino acids. V was shortened by 6 bases and J by 4 bases, with 21 bases between the two germline ends. CDR1 and CDR2 (germline): MNHNY, SVGAGI (reference sequence). This CDR3 is CASSLLRQVEGYGYTF. CDR3 in DNA: TGTGCCAGCAGCCTCCTCCGGCAGGTGGAGGGCTATGGCTACACCTTC.

V is TRBV7-9 and J is TRBJ1-1; TRBD1 matches at 8 bases. With 2 bases clipped from V and 7 bases from J, the junction kept 3 bases outside the gene matches. The germline gives CDR1 SEHNR, CDR2 FQNEAQ (reference sequence). This CDR3 has 13 residues. The CDR3 nucleotides read TGTGCCAGCAGCTTACGAGACAGGGGTGAAGCTTTCTTT. It codes for CASSLRDRGEAFF.